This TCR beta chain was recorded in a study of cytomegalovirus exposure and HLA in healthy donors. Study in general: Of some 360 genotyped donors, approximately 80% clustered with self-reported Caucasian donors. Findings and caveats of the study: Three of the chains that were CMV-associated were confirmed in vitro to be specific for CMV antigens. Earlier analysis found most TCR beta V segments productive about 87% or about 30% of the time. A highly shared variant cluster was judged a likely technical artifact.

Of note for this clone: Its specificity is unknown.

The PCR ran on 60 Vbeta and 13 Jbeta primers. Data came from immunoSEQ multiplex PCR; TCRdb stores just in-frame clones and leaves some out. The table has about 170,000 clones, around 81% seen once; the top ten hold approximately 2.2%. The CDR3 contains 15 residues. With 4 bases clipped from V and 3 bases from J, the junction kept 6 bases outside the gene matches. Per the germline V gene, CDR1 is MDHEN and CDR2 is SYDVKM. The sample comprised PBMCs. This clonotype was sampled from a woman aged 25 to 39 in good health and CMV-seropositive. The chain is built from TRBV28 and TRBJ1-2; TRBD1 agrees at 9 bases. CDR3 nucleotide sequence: TGTGCCAGCAGTTCCACAGGGGGCGCAGACTATGGCTACACCTTC. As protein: CASSSTGGADYGYTF.